This TCR beta chain is from a study of OX40 agonist ivuxolimab in advanced cancers. The repertoire was sequenced with immunoSEQ multiplex PCR; TCRdb's copy has only in-frame clones and lacks some. The sample lists tens of thousands of clones, around 83% seen once, with under 7.5% in the top ten. Blood samples were obtained at baseline, cycle 4 day 1, and cycle 7 day 1. CDR1 and CDR2 (germline): MNHEY, SMNVEV (reference sequence). V lost 2 bases and J lost 2, with 4 bases in between. This CDR3 is 13 amino acids long. The starting material was CD4+ or CD8+ T cells sorted from blood, obtained in a trial of the OX40 agonist ivuxolimab. This receptor was taken from an adult with an advanced solid tumor such as melanoma, head and neck, liver or kidney cancer. The chain combines TRBV27 with TRBJ2-1; no definite D call. The chain's CDR3 is CASSLSTYNEQFF. The CDR3 DNA reads as TGTGCCAGCAGTTTAAGTACCTACAATGAGCAGTTCTTC.